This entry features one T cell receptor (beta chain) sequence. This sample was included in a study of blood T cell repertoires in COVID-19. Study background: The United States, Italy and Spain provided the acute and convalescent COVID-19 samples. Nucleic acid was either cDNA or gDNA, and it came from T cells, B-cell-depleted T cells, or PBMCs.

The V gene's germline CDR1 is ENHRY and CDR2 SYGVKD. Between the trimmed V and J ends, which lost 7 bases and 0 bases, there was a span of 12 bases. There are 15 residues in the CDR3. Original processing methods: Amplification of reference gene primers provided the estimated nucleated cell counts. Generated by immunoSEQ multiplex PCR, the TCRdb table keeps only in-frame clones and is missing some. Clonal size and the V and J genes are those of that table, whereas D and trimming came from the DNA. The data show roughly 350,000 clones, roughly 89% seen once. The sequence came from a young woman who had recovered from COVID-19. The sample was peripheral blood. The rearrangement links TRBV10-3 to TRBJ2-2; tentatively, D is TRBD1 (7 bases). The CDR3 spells CAIKDREANTGELFF. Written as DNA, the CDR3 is TGTGCCATCAAAGACAGGGAGGCGAACACCGGGGAGCTGTTTTTT.